This T cell receptor beta chain originates from a study of CD8 T cells in Susac syndrome (dated by TCRdb to about 2019). Some background on the complete study: Whether CD8+ T cell activation and differentiation in Susac syndrome was antigen driven was tested using repertoire sequencing. Overall results and qualifications from the work: The number of individuals in the TCR sequencing and HLA analysis was acknowledged as relatively small.

Peripheral blood CD8+ and CD4+ T cells from healthy donors, Susac syndrome patients and multiple sclerosis patients were profiled using high-throughput TCR beta sequencing. Treatment-naive patients with stable or active relapsing-remitting disease fulfilling revised McDonald criteria were used as multiple sclerosis controls. CD8+ TEMRA cells were enriched by FACS, while bulk CD8+ and CD4+ T cells were purified by magnetic negative isolation. Blood was collected in EDTA tubes and processed within 24 hours, with PBMCs isolated through density gradient centrifugation. PBMCs destined for TCR sequencing were cryopreserved in liquid nitrogen and later thawed in a 37 °C water bath. A purity of at least 90% was achieved for sorted or isolated CD4+, CD8+ and CD8+ TEMRA cells. Inclusive of the bounding cysteine and phenylalanine, the CDR3 is 12 residues long. The kept DNA is CDR3 alone, 36 bases in frame from the first base. Reading the germline V gene gives CDR1 SGHDN and CDR2 FVKESK. The junction carries 7 bases between V and J, which are trimmed by 1 base and 7 bases respectively.

RNA was extracted using the RNeasy kit, and roughly 0.45 to 1 ug of the RNA was reverse transcribed with random hexamers. TCR beta CDR3 regions were amplified with the immunoSEQ multiplex PCR assay covering 54 Vbeta and 13 Jbeta segments. PCR amplification bias was corrected using a synthetic template baseline for primer optimization and computational correction. In the paper's pipeline: Reads were annotated to V, D and J genes per IMGT and analyzed with immunoSEQ Analyzer, keeping only productive sequences. Clonality was calculated as one minus the Shannon entropy normalized by log2 of the number of productive unique sequences. For each patient and control, public and private clones were evaluated within the 100 most prevalent clones. Clones were defined as Susac-specific if absent from the healthy and MS cohorts, from 1052 published viral clones and from other ImmuneACCESS disease sequences. The public sequencing data were trimmed at Q25 with fastp and processed into clonotypes with MiXCR by TCRdb, which kept only in-frame beta chains. Rows with one shared CDR3 protein collapse into an entry with the most common genes and DNA. For this entry, the V and J calls and clone size follow TCRdb and not the study's own pipeline. Here the sample has 250,000 or so distinct CDR3 sequences; approximately 92% occur a single time. Together, the top ten hold 0.06% to 0.08% of the sample.

With respect to this clonotype: Its antigen is unknown. There are no base qualities to consult, and no much larger clone falls within one base.

The sequencing input was CD4+ T cells from PBMCs. This receptor was identified in a human donor with multiple sclerosis. This receptor chain uses TRBV14 and TRBJ2-5, with no D gene named confidently. DNA sequence: TGTGCCAGCAGCCAAGGCTCAGGGACCCAGTACTTC. The translation is CASSQGSGTQYF.